This TCR beta chain was sequenced for a study of identical twins. Study results and caveats: Some out-of-frame alpha sequences were shared by twins, and these showed excess low generation probability.

Only healthy Caucasians were enrolled as donors. Trimming pared 3 bases from V and 5 bases from J, leaving 25 bases between. The CDR3 has 18 amino acids. From germline, CDR1 is LGHNA and CDR2 YNFKEQ. As concerns this clonotype: Its target is not known.

Unique molecular identifiers were present on the cDNA, which also gained a universal primer site by template switching. Using its own MiXCR run on the 5' RACE reads, TCRdb lists one record per CDR3 protein. This table has about 550,000 distinct CDR3 sequences, 20% to 25% appearing once. The same sample was also used in a study of yellow fever vaccine responses in identical twins. In that study: Reportedly, the response of twins' T cells to the vaccine seemed partly convergent, partly personalized.

The genes are TRBV4-2 and TRBJ1-2, with unresolved D. The clonotype comes from a woman in her late teens or twenties in good health. Sequencing was carried out using CD4+ T cells sorted from blood. The CDR3 loop reads CASSHAVRLRDPNYGYTF. In nucleotides, the CDR3 is TGTGCCAGCAGCCATGCTGTGCGACTTAGAGATCCCAATTATGGCTACACCTTC.